A single sample gave rise to the 29 T cell receptor beta chains below, sequenced in a study of blood T cell repertoires in COVID-19. The data were produced by immunoSEQ multiplex PCR, yet TCRdb's version contains in-frame clones alone and is incomplete. Of 35,000 to 45,000 clones in the sample, about three quarters are singletons; the top ten hold roughly 2%. What was sequenced was peripheral blood. The receptor source for this set is a man aged 55-75 years with active COVID-19.

This chain connects TRBV9 to TRBJ2-2; a weak D match, TRBD1 (5 bases). This CDR3 has 14 amino acids. Per the germline V gene, CDR1 is SGDLS and CDR2 is YYNGEE. The germline V and J ends were trimmed by 5 bases and 3 bases, with 11 bases remaining between them. CDR3 sequence reads: CASSRQGYTGELFF. The CDR3 nucleotides read TGTGCCAGCAGTAGGCAGGGATACACCGGGGAGCTGTTTTTT. The full variable domain, in which reference TRBV9 and TRBJ2-2 provide the parts outside the CDR3, is DSGVTQTPKHLITATGQRVTLRCSPRSGDLSVYWYQQSLDQGLQFLIQYYNGEERAKGNILERFSAQQFPDLHSELNLSSLELGDSALYFCASSRQGYTGELFFGEGSRLTVL.

This rearrangement joins TRBV19 to TRBJ1-5, with D possibly being TRBD1 (5 bases). The V end lost 5 bases, the J end lost 12 bases, and 14 bases lay between the germline ends. CDR3 length equals 12 residues. Germline values: CDR1 LNHDA, CDR2 SQIVND (reference sequence). The DNA for the CDR3 is TGTGCCAGTAGTTTCGGGGCGGGGAACCAGCATTTT. Its translation: CASSFGAGNQHF.

This clone ranks as medium-sized. This chain links TRBV12-3 or TRBV12-4 with TRBJ1-1; no clear D gene. The CDR3 has 13 residues. Trimming took 2 bases from V and 3 from J, leaving 7 bases between them. CDR3 DNA sequence: TGTGCCAGCAGTTTAACGGAGGACACTGAAGCTTTCTTT. Translated: CASSLTEDTEAFF.

The rearrangement uses TRBV5-4 and TRBJ2-3, with 10 bases aligning to TRBD1. The CDR3 covers 14 residues. V lost 4 bases, J lost 6 bases, and 5 bases stayed unmatched. CDR1 and CDR2 (germline): SGHNT, YYREEE (reference sequence). The CDR3 here is CASSPGQGVDTQYF. Here the CDR3 DNA reads TGTGCCAGCAGCCCTGGACAGGGGGTGGATACGCAGTATTTT.

This clone occurred once. The chain has TRBV19 and TRBJ2-7; 8 positions agree with TRBD1. V shed 6 bases, J shed 3 bases, and the junction held 7 bases outside the gene matches. The CDR3 consists of 14 residues. Germline-derived CDR1 and CDR2 are LNHDA and SQIVND (reference sequence). CDR3 protein: CASSPGQAVYEQYF. The CDR3 coding sequence is TGTGCCAGTAGCCCGGGACAGGCAGTCTACGAGCAGTACTTC.

The J gene is TRBJ2-2, the V gene TRBV6-5; TRBD2 is a possible D gene (5 bases). The CDR3 loop spans 16 amino acids. Per germline, CDR1 MNHEY and CDR2 SVGAGI. The V end was cut by 4 bases, the J end by 1 base, with 13 bases between. The CDR3 DNA follows: TGTGCCAGCAGTTTTTCGACGGCGGGGAACACCGGGGAGCTGTTTTTT. Translation gives CASSFSTAGNTGELFF.

The chain employs TRBV4-1 and TRBJ2-5; 11 bases are shared with TRBD2. The length of the CDR3 is 16 residues. V lost 2 bases, J lost 3 bases, and 5 bases stayed unmatched. The V gene's germline CDR1 is MGHRA and CDR2 YSYEKL. This chain's CDR3 is CASSQHPTSGEETQYF. DNA of the CDR3: TGCGCCAGCAGCCAACATCCGACTAGCGGGGAAGAGACCCAGTACTTC.

The V gene is TRBV4-3, the J gene TRBJ1-2; D perhaps matches TRBD1 (5 bases). Germline V CDR1 and CDR2: LGHNA, YSLEER. The CDR3 contains 15 residues. The ends were cut back, 1 base at V and 1 base at J, with 10 bases in the middle. DNA for the CDR3: TGCGCCAGCAGCCAAGGGCAGGGAAATAACTATGGCTACACCTTC. Encoded protein: CASSQGQGNNYGYTF.

Of note for this clone: Additional DNA sequences in this sample encode the identical CDR3. This chain uses TRBV7-2 with TRBJ1-6; a weak D match, TRBD1 (5 bases). Between the trimmed V and J ends, which lost 3 bases and 5 bases, there was a span of 11 bases. This CDR3 is 15 amino acids long. Germline CDR1 and CDR2: SGHTA and FQGNSA. CDR3 protein: CASSLTVLNNSPLHF. CDR3 in DNA: TGTGCCAGCAGCTTGACAGTGCTGAATAATTCACCCCTCCACTTT. Full variable domain (remainder filled in from reference TRBV7-2 and TRBJ1-6): GAGVSQSPSNKVTEKGKDVELRCDPISGHTALYWYRQSLGQGLEFLIYFQGNSAPDKSGLPSDRFSAERTGGSVSTLTIQRTQQEDSAVYLCASSLTVLNNSPLHFGNGTRLTVT.

This rearrangement joins TRBV24-1 to TRBJ2-2; a weak D match, TRBD2 (6 bases). CDR3 length equals 16 residues. The V end lost 3 bases, the J end lost 1 base, and 11 bases lay between the germline ends. Germline CDR1 is KGHDR and CDR2 is SFDVKD. The CDR3 loop is CATSDASAGNTGELFF. In DNA, the CDR3 is TGTGCCACCAGTGATGCTAGCGCGGGGAACACCGGGGAGCTGTTTTTT.

This chain connects TRBV10-3 to TRBJ2-3, with 12 bases matching TRBD2. The CDR3 loop spans 14 amino acids. V shed 10 bases and J 4 bases; nucleotides not matched to a gene: 6. The germline CDR1 and CDR2 sequences are ENHRY and SYGVKD. CDR3 amino acids: CASSTSGSPDTQYF. The CDR3 bases are TGTGCCAGTTCGACTAGCGGGAGTCCAGATACGCAGTATTTT.

The genes are TRBV30 and TRBJ1-3; TRBD1 might be the D (5 bases). V was clipped by 4 bases and J by 0 bases, with 19 bases between them. CDR3 length: 17 residues. Germline values: CDR1 GTSNPN, CDR2 SVGIG (reference sequence). The CDR3 region is CAWNPEGGAFSGNTIYF. The CDR3 DNA sequence: TGTGCCTGGAACCCGGAGGGAGGGGCCTTCTCTGGAAACACCATATATTTT.

This clone was observed a handful of times. The chain combines TRBV2 with TRBJ1-2, with TRBD1 matching 9 bases. J was trimmed by 6 bases and V by 3 bases; bases with no gene match: 5. The CDR3 is 14 residues long. CDR1 is SNHLY and CDR2 is FYNNEI in the germline V gene. CDR3 nucleotide sequence: TGTGCCAGCAGTGATTGGGGACAGGGAAATGGCTACACCTTC. Translating it yields CASSDWGQGNGYTF.

The chain couples TRBV5-8 to TRBJ2-1, with 7 bases identical to TRBD1. The CDR3 consists of 15 residues. The germline gives CDR1 SGHTS, CDR2 YDEGEE. J gave up 3 bases and V 0 bases, and 3 bases lay outside the gene matches. DNA for the CDR3: TGTGCCAGCAGCTTGGGGGACAGAGGCTACAATGAGCAGTTCTTC. Its translation: CASSLGDRGYNEQFF.

As regards this clone: Compared with germline, one end of the junction differs, possibly owing to a read error. This chain connects TRBV7-7 to TRBJ2-1; 14 bases align to TRBD2. The CDR3 has 15 amino acids. Per the germline V gene, CDR1 is SSHAT and CDR2 is FNYEAQ (reference sequence). The DNA for the CDR3 is TGTGCTAGCAGCTTGGGACTAGCGGGAGATAATGAGCAGTTCTTC. Translation: CASSLGLAGDNEQFF.

The chain is built from TRBV5-4 and TRBJ2-7; the match to TRBD1 covers 7 bases. Germline trimming cut 2 bases from V and 4 bases from J; bases unmatched to any gene: 9. The germline gives CDR1 SGHNT, CDR2 YYREEE (reference sequence). The CDR3 contains 15 residues. The CDR3 nucleotides read TGTGCCAGCAGCTTTCAGACAGGGAATGAGTACGAGCAGTACTTC. As protein: CASSFQTGNEYEQYF.

The chain couples TRBV25-1 to TRBJ1-5; TRBD1 matches at 9 bases. With V trimmed by 1 base and J by 7 bases, 5 bases remained unmatched. Germline CDR1 reads MGHDK; CDR2 reads SYGVNS. The CDR3 spans 15 residues. The DNA for the CDR3 is TGTGCCAGCAGTGAATGGGGACAGGGTGAGCAGCCCCAGCATTTT. It specifies CASSEWGQGEQPQHF. Complete variable domain (other parts from reference TRBV25-1 and TRBJ1-5): EADIYQTPRYLVIGTGKKITLECSQTMGHDKMYWYQQDPGMELHLIHYSYGVNSTEKGDLSSESTVSRIRTEHFPLTLESARPSHTSQYLCASSEWGQGEQPQHFGDGTRLSIL.

This clone was seen more than once but under ten times. The chain joins TRBV10-3 to TRBJ1-6; D uncertain. The CDR3 is 14 amino acids. Trimming left V 2 bases short and J 9 bases short, with 11 bases between. CDR1 and CDR2 from the germline V gene are ENHRY and SYGVKD. The CDR3 loop reads CAISERGSGSPLHF. The CDR3 coding sequence is TGTGCCATCAGTGAGCGAGGCTCGGGTTCACCCCTCCACTTT.

This clone was seen once. This rearrangement joins TRBV7-2 to TRBJ2-7, with D perhaps TRBD2 (7 bases). The ends were cut back, 5 bases at V and 12 bases at J, with 23 bases in the middle. The CDR3 spans 14 residues. Germline-derived CDR1 and CDR2 are SGHTA and FQGNSA. Here the CDR3 DNA reads TGTGCCAGCAGCCCAGAGGGGGGGGATCCACGGCGGTACTTC. Residues: CASSPEGGDPRRYF.

Here the CDR3 DNA reads TGTGCCAGCAGTTTAGGGGCAGGGGGGCCCCGATATGGCTACACCTTC. Translated: CASSLGAGGPRYGYTF. The chain couples TRBV28 to TRBJ1-2; 7 bases map to TRBD1. Germline CDR1 is MDHEN and CDR2 is SYDVKM. The ends lost 2 bases at V and 5 bases at J; junction bases unmatched: 11. This CDR3 region has 16 residues.

CDR3 nucleotides: TGTGCCAGCAGTCGACAGGGGGCAGGCGGGGAGCTGTTTTTT. Translation gives CASSRQGAGGELFF. The rearrangement links TRBV7-9 to TRBJ2-2, with 10 positions matching TRBD1. The CDR3 length is 14 residues. Unmatched junction bases numbered 5, after V lost 6 bases and J lost 7 bases. CDR1 and CDR2 from the germline V gene are SEHNR and FQNEAQ (reference sequence).

This clone was recorded once. V and J are TRBV9 and TRBJ2-2, with TRBD2 matching over 7 bases. The CDR3 is made up of 14 amino acids. Germline V gene data show CDR1 as SGDLS and CDR2 as YYNGEE. V lost 5 bases to trimming and J lost 0 bases; unmatched junction nucleotides: 1. DNA for the CDR3: TGTGCCAGCAGGGCGGGAGCGAACACCGGGGAGCTGTTTTTT. This gives the protein CASRAGANTGELFF.

This rearrangement joins TRBV6-5 to TRBJ1-2; no clear D. Germline V CDR1 and CDR2: MNHEY, SVGAGI. The CDR3 is 12 residues long. V lost 6 bases and J 4 bases, leaving 9 bases between the germline ends. CDR3 amino acids: CASRHSGYGYTF. The CDR3 nucleotides read TGTGCCAGCAGGCACAGCGGCTATGGCTACACCTTC.

The V and J genes are TRBV28 and TRBJ2-1; 8 nucleotides line up with TRBD2. With 6 bases clipped from V and 5 bases from J, the junction kept 6 bases outside the gene matches. The CDR3 covers 14 residues. CDR1 is MDHEN and CDR2 is SYDVKM in the germline V gene. Here the CDR3 reads CASRGPGGHNEQFF. DNA for the CDR3: TGTGCCAGCAGGGGGCCGGGGGGGCACAATGAGCAGTTCTTC.

This clone was detected once. This chain's CDR3 is CASSQVTGYSNQPQHF. In nucleotides, the CDR3 is TGCGCCAGCAGCCAAGTGACGGGGTATAGCAATCAGCCCCAGCATTTT. The rearrangement links TRBV4-1 to TRBJ1-5; no clear D. With 1 base removed from V and 0 bases from J, the gap between germline ends came to 10 bases. CDR1 is MGHRA, CDR2 YSYEKL, per germline. The CDR3 runs to 16 residues.

This chain links TRBV9 with TRBJ1-1; D not resolved. CDR1 is SGDLS and CDR2 is YYNGEE in the germline V gene. CDR3 length equals 14 residues. Deletions cut 0 bases from V and 0 bases from J, with 6 bases between. CDR3 DNA sequence: TGTGCCAGCAGCGTAGGACAACTGAACACTGAAGCTTTCTTT. It codes for CASSVGQLNTEAFF.

To note about this clone: At one of its ends the junction is not consistent with the germline gene, which may arise from a read error. The CDR3 DNA follows: TGTGCCAGCAGAGAAGGGGGGGGCACTGAAGCTTTCTTT. Protein product: CASREGGGTEAFF. The chain joins TRBV6-1 to TRBJ1-1, with D tentatively TRBD1 (6 bases). CDR1 and CDR2 from the germline V gene are MNHNS and SASEGT. The CDR3 has 13 residues.

The chain employs TRBV5-5 and TRBJ2-2; maybe TRBD1 (6 bases). The CDR3 has 15 residues. CDR1 and CDR2 from the germline V gene are SGHKS and YYEKEE (reference sequence). The ends were cut back, 5 bases at V and 1 base at J, with 12 bases in the middle. CDR3 sequence: CASSLRTVNTGELFF. The DNA for the CDR3 is TGTGCCAGCAGTCTACGGACAGTGAACACCGGGGAGCTGTTTTTT.

This chain connects TRBV5-1 to TRBJ2-5, with 8 bases identical to TRBD1. Germline V gene sequence: CDR1 SGHRS, CDR2 YFSETQ. There are 13 residues in the CDR3. The trim removed 5 bases at V and 4 bases at J, leaving 4 bases unmatched. DNA for the CDR3: TGCGCCAGCAGTCACGGACAGGGAGAGACCCAGTACTTC. It specifies CASSHGQGETQYF.